The rows below give T cell receptor beta chains drawn from one sample of a study of pediatric ulcerative colitis. Some clones are missing from TCRdb's copy, which holds only in-frame ones; the method was immunoSEQ multiplex PCR. The table has about 64,000 clones, around 85% seen once. Sequencing was done on a sample of blood. The source of these receptors is a boy younger than 18 with severe ulcerative colitis. CDR3s include the opening cysteine and the closing phenylalanine or tryptophan. A D gene is named only where the DNA matches it firmly. Only some rows state a clone size, as once, few, many or a class for expanded clones.

-	TRBV7-8	16	TRBJ2-7	TRBD2	TGTGCCAGCAGCTTAGTCGTAGCGGGAGGGCCATACGAGCAGTACTTC	CASSLVVAGGPYEQYF
-	TRBV29-1	18	TRBJ2-5	TRBD2	TGCAGCGCTAATGGGGCGGCTAGCGGGAGGGCCCCGGGGGAGACCCAGTACTTC	CSANGAASGRAPGETQYF
-	TRBV9	16	TRBJ2-7	-	TGTGCCAGCAGCCGCTCGACCCAGGACCGGGTTTACGAGCAGTACTTC	CASSRSTQDRVYEQYF
-	TRBV7-2	13	TRBJ1-1	TRBD1	TGTGCCAGCAGCCCCACAGGGGGCACTGAAGCTTTCTTT	CASSPTGGTEAFF
-	TRBV7-2	12	TRBJ2-1	-	TGTGCCAGCAGCTTAGGAGCCTATGAGCAGTTCTTC	CASSLGAYEQFF
-	TRBV20-1	11	TRBJ1-2	-	TGCAGTGGGTTAGGGTCTTGGGGCTACACCTTC	CSGLGSWGYTF
once	TRBV19	13	TRBJ2-1	-	TGTGCCAGTAGTATCTTCTCGGGCAATGAGCAGTTCTTC	CASSIFSGNEQFF
-	TRBV2	13	TRBJ2-2	-	TGTGCCAGCACTGTACAATACACCGGGGAGCTGTTTTTT	CASTVQYTGELFF
-	TRBV6-1	14	TRBJ2-7	TRBD2	TGTGCCAGCAGTGAAGTGGGGGGGTCCTACGAGCAGTACTTC	CASSEVGGSYEQYF
-	TRBV7-3	14	TRBJ2-7	TRBD2	TGTGCCAGCAGACGTACTAGCGGGGAGGGCGAGCAGTACTTC	CASRRTSGEGEQYF
-	TRBV5-6	14	TRBJ2-1	-	TGTGCCAGCGTGTCGGGAAGCTCCTACAATGAGCAGTTCTTC	CASVSGSSYNEQFF
-	TRBV29-1	11	TRBJ2-1	-	TGCAGCGTTAATAATGGCAATGAGCAGTTCTTC	CSVNNGNEQFF
-	TRBV10-3	18	TRBJ2-3	-	TGTGCCATCAGTGAGGGGGCTAGTAGCGGTCTTCGGAAAGATACGCAGTATTTT	CAISEGASSGLRKDTQYF
few	TRBV5-6	12	TRBJ1-1	-	TGTGCCAGCAGCTTGGTGAACACTGAAGCTTTCTTT	CASSLVNTEAFF
-	TRBV6-5	14	TRBJ1-4	TRBD1	TGTGCCAGCAGCAAGACAGGGACAAATGAAAAACTGTTTTTT	CASSKTGTNEKLFF
-	TRBV2	14	TRBJ1-1	-	TGTGCCAGCAGCTTAAATGGGATGAACACTGAAGCTTTCTTT	CASSLNGMNTEAFF